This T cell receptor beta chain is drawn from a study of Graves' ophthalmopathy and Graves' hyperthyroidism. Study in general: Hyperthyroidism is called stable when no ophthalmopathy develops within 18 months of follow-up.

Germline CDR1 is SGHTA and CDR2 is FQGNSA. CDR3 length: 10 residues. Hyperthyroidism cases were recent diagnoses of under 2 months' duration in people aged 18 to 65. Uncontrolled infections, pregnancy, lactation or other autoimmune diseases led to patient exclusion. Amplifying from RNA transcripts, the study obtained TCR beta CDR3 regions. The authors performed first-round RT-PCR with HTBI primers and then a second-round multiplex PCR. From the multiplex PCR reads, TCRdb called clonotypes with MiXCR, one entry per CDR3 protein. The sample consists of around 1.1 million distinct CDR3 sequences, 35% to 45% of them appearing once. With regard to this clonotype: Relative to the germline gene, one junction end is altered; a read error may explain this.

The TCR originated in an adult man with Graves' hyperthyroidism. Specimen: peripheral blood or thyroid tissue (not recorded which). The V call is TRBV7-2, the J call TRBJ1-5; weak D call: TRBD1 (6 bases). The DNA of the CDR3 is TGTGCCAGCAGCTTAGGACAGGTTGCTTTT. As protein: CASSLGQVAF.